This is a list of T cell receptor beta chains from one sample in a study of T cell responses to AZD1222 COVID-19 vaccine. Assay: immunoSEQ multiplex PCR; the TCRdb copy retains only in-frame clones and omits some. The profile shows about 42,000 clones, approximately 88% of them singletons. The source material was peripheral blood, sampled 28 days after the second AZD1222 dose. The origin of the receptors is an adult who received the AZD1222 COVID-19 vaccine. Each CDR3 is given with its conserved first and last residue. A D gene is named only where the DNA matches it firmly. The size entry is marked missing in some rows and otherwise reads once, few, many or a size class.

>TRBJ2-3|.|.|TRBV5-8
TGTGCCAGCAGAAGAAGGGGTCCCCTCCCGTATTTT
CASRRRGPLPYF
>TRBJ2-7|.|.|TRBV27
TGTGCCAGCAGTTTCTGGGGGGAGCAGTACTTC
CASSFWGEQYF
>TRBJ1-2|.|.|TRBV18
TGTGCCAGCTCGCTTACCTGGGCCGAACAGAGCTATGGCTACACCTTC
CASSLTWAEQSYGYTF
>TRBJ1-5|.|TRBD1|TRBV7-2
TGTGCCAGCAGCACCGGGACAGGGGGCAGCAATCAGCCCCAGCATTTT
CASSTGTGGSNQPQHF
>TRBJ2-5|once|.|TRBV5-5
TGTGCCAGCAGCCGGGGGGCAAGCCAAGAGACCCAGTACTTC
CASSRGASQETQYF
>TRBJ1-6|.|.|TRBV18
TGTGCCAGCTCACCAATCCAAGCCTCCTATAATTCACCCCTCCACTTT
CASSPIQASYNSPLHF
>TRBJ2-2|.|.|TRBV7-3
TGTGCCAGCAGCTCTTCTACCGGCACCGGGGAGCTGTTTTTT
CASSSSTGTGELFF
>TRBJ2-2|.|.|TRBV6-5
TGTGCCAGCAGTTACGGAGGAGGAAGGGACGCCGGGGAGCTGTTTTTT
CASSYGGGRDAGELFF
>TRBJ1-5|.|TRBD1|TRBV15
TGTGCCACCAGCAGGGAAAGACAGGGAATACAGCCCCAGCATTTT
CATSRERQGIQPQHF
>TRBJ1-5|.|.|TRBV6-6
TGTGCCACGGTGCGGGGTTTTGGAAGCAATCAGCCCCAGCATTTT
CATVRGFGSNQPQHF
>TRBJ2-5|.|.|TRBV4-3
TGCGCCAGCAGCCAAGATTTGGGCAGGGGATGGCAAGAGACCCAGTACTTC
CASSQDLGRGWQETQYF
>TRBJ1-1|.|.|TRBV6-2/TRBV6-3
TGTGCCAGCAGTTCTGGGGGGGGTATGAACACTGAAGCTTTCTTT
CASSSGGGMNTEAFF
>TRBJ2-5|.|.|TRBV12-5
TGTGCTAGTGGTTCCTCCCCCAAAGAGACCCAGTACTTC
CASGSSPKETQYF
>TRBJ2-7|.|TRBD1|TRBV29-1
TGCAGCGCAGAAGGGTTGGGGACAGGGAGCTCCTACGAGCAGTACTTC
CSAEGLGTGSSYEQYF
>TRBJ1-5|.|.|TRBV24-1
TGTGCCACCAGTGAAGATCAGCCCCAGCATTTT
CATSEDQPQHF
>TRBJ2-7|once|TRBD1|TRBV4-1
TGCGCCAGCAGCCAAGCCTGGACAGGGCCCTCCTACGAGCAGTACTTC
CASSQAWTGPSYEQYF
>TRBJ2-7|.|.|TRBV10-3
TGTGCCATCAGTCCCTCAATGGGCGGTTCCTACGAGCAGTACTTC
CAISPSMGGSYEQYF
>TRBJ1-5|.|.|TRBV7-2
TGTGCCAGCAGCTTAGCAGTAGGACAGCCCCAGCATTTT
CASSLAVGQPQHF
>TRBJ1-5|.|TRBD1|TRBV30
TGTGCCTGGGAGAGGACAGGGGGTAATCAGCCCCAGCATTTT
CAWERTGGNQPQHF
>TRBJ2-3|.|.|TRBV13
TGTGCCAGCAGCTTAGGCGAGGGGTCCACAGATACGCAGTATTTT
CASSLGEGSTDTQYF
>TRBJ2-3|.|.|TRBV9
TGTGCCAGCAGTGCGACCCGTGGGACACATGATACGCAGTATTTT
CASSATRGTHDTQYF
>TRBJ2-3|.|TRBD2|TRBV27
TGTGCCAGCAGTTTGGGACTAGCGGGAGCGGATACGCAGTATTTT
CASSLGLAGADTQYF
>TRBJ1-5|.|.|TRBV2
TGTGCCAGCAGTCTGGCCAATCAGCCCCAGCATTTT
CASSLANQPQHF
>TRBJ2-5|.|TRBD2|TRBV7-3
TGTGCCAGCAGCTTATCCCCCGGGGGGGGCCAAGAGACCCAGTACTTC
CASSLSPGGGQETQYF
>TRBJ1-1|.|.|TRBV6-5
TGTGCCAGCAGTTCTCGGATGAACACTGAAGCTTTCTTT
CASSSRMNTEAFF
>TRBJ2-2|once|.|TRBV24-1
TGTGCCACCAGTGATTCGGGTACTAGCTACACCGGGGAGCTGTTTTTT
CATSDSGTSYTGELFF
>TRBJ2-3|.|TRBD1|TRBV29-1
TGCAGCGTAATAAGGGGGCTGATCACAGATACGCAGTATTTT
CSVIRGLITDTQYF
>TRBJ2-3|.|.|TRBV10-3
TGTGCCACAATACTAGAAGATACGCAGTATTTT
CATILEDTQYF
>TRBJ1-4|once|.|TRBV5-6
TGTGCCAGCAGCCAGGGGTGGGGCGAAAAACTGTTTTTT
CASSQGWGEKLFF
>TRBJ2-3|.|.|TRBV19
TGTGCCAGTATCCCCTCCCCCGGGACCCCCCACGGGGATACGCAGTATTTT
CASIPSPGTPHGDTQYF
>TRBJ1-2|once|.|TRBV4-3
TGCGCCAGCAGCCAAAGTGACTATGGCTACACCTTC
CASSQSDYGYTF
>TRBJ2-5|once|TRBD1|TRBV6-5
TGTGCCAGCAGTCCCGGGACAGGAGCGTGGGAGACCCAGTACTTC
CASSPGTGAWETQYF
>TRBJ2-7|.|.|TRBV21-1
TGTGCCAGCAGCAGGACGGGGACCGGATACGAGCAGTACTTC
CASSRTGTGYEQYF
>TRBJ1-5|.|TRBD1|TRBV7-2
TGTGCCAGCAGCTTAACCGGACAGGGAGGGCAGCCCCAGCATTTT
CASSLTGQGGQPQHF
>TRBJ1-5|.|.|TRBV19
TGTGCCAGTAGTATGGAAGGCTTTGGGAATCAGCCCCAGCATTTT
CASSMEGFGNQPQHF
>TRBJ1-1|once|TRBD1|TRBV6-5
TGTGCCAGCAGTCACTCGACAGGGGGGAACACTGAAGCTTTCTTT
CASSHSTGGNTEAFF
>TRBJ2-1|.|TRBD1|TRBV5-1
TGCGCCAGCAGCTTGCCGACAGGGGAGTCCACCTACAATGAGCAGTTCTTC
CASSLPTGESTYNEQFF
>TRBJ1-6|.|TRBD1|TRBV5-1
TGCGCCAGCAGCTACGGACAGGTAGTCTCACCCCTCCACTTT
CASSYGQVVSPLHF
>TRBJ2-7|.|TRBD1|TRBV7-9
TGTGCCAGCAGCTTCACGGGACAGGGTTCCTACGAGCAGTACTTC
CASSFTGQGSYEQYF
>TRBJ1-5|.|.|TRBV4-1
TGCGCCAGCAGCCAAGATGTAAGTCAGCCCCAGCATTTT
CASSQDVSQPQHF
>TRBJ2-6|.|TRBD2|TRBV18
TGTGCCAGCTCACCGGGACTAGCGGGAGTACCTGGGGCCAACGTCCTGACTTTC
CASSPGLAGVPGANVLTF
>TRBJ1-4|.|.|TRBV9
TGTGCCAGCAGCCCGGGGACGGCTGCAACTAATGAAAAACTGTTTTTT
CASSPGTAATNEKLFF